This is a list of T cell receptor beta chains from one sample in a study of blood T cell repertoires in COVID-19. The method was immunoSEQ multiplex PCR; TCRdb's version includes in-frame clones alone and lacks a portion of them. The sample has 110,000 to 150,000 clones, over 75% seen once. The sample taken for sequencing was peripheral blood. These TCRs come from a woman between 45 and 65 years old with acute or convalescent COVID-19. Each CDR3 is given with its conserved first and last residue. The D gene is left open where the match is weak. Rows give clone size only sometimes, using once, few, many, or a class for an expanded clone.

CASARQALYEQYF TGTGCCAGTGCCCGGCAGGCGCTCTACGAGCAGTACTTC . . TRBJ2-7 TRBV2
CASSQSDGQGAYGYTF TGTGCCAGCAGCCAATCGGACGGGCAGGGGGCATATGGCTACACCTTC TRBD1 . TRBJ1-2 TRBV16
CASSLAASDTQYF TGTGCCAGCAGTTTAGCAGCATCAGATACGCAGTATTTT . once TRBJ2-3 TRBV12-3/TRBV12-4
CASSLRGSNQPQHF TGTGCCAGCAGTTTAAGGGGTAGCAATCAGCCCCAGCATTTT . . TRBJ1-5 TRBV27
CASSPGGKDTEAFF TGTGCCAGCTCACCGGGGGGTAAGGACACTGAAGCTTTCTTT . . TRBJ1-1 TRBV18
CASSPRVYNSPLHF TGTGCCAGCAGCCCCCGGGTCTACAATTCACCCCTCCACTTT . . TRBJ1-6 TRBV7-9
CASSTRTGENSPLHF TGTGCCAGCTCAACCCGGACAGGGGAGAATTCACCCCTCCACTTT TRBD1 . TRBJ1-6 TRBV18
CASSEWASGSGDTQYF TGCGCCAGCAGTGAATGGGCTAGCGGGAGCGGAGATACGCAGTATTTT TRBD2 . TRBJ2-3 TRBV10-1
CASSEAIGTGIDEQYF TGTGCCAGCAGCGAGGCGATTGGGACAGGGATTGACGAGCAGTACTTC TRBD1 . TRBJ2-7 TRBV9
CASSLTGTETQYF TGTGCCAGCAGCCTCACAGGGACAGAGACCCAGTACTTC . . TRBJ2-5 TRBV7-3
CASSLMASNYGYTF TGTGCCAGCAGCTTAATGGCTTCCAACTATGGCTACACCTTC . . TRBJ1-2 TRBV7-2
CASSYGLRREEGELFF TGTGCCAGCAGTTACGGACTTAGGAGAGAGGAGGGGGAGCTGTTTTTT . . TRBJ2-2 TRBV6-5
CASSGDSLTGELFF TGCGCCAGCAGTGGGGACAGCCTCACCGGGGAGCTGTTTTTT TRBD1 . TRBJ2-2 TRBV10-2
CASRAGSIEAFF TGTGCCAGCAGAGCTGGGAGCATTGAAGCTTTCTTT . . TRBJ1-1 TRBV6-5
CASSLVRAGPASPLHF TGCGCCAGCAGCTTGGTACGGGCAGGGCCTGCATCACCCCTCCACTTT . . TRBJ1-6 TRBV5-1
CASRAFGGQETQYF TGTGCCAGCAGGGCTTTCGGGGGGCAAGAGACCCAGTACTTC TRBD2 . TRBJ2-5 TRBV6-6
CASSPSGGTGTDTQYF TGTGCCAGCTCACCATCGGGGGGCACCGGGACAGATACGCAGTATTTT . once TRBJ2-3 TRBV18
CASSSMGGVTEAFF TGTGCCAGCAGTTCCATGGGGGGTGTCACTGAAGCTTTCTTT . . TRBJ1-1 TRBV6-4
CASSDSKGQYRSGNTIYF TGTGCCAGCAGTGACTCGAAGGGGCAATACCGCTCTGGAAACACCATATATTTT . . TRBJ1-3 TRBV6-4
CASSLAAKGQNQPQHF TGTGCCAGCAGCTTAGCAGCTAAGGGACAGAATCAGCCCCAGCATTTT TRBD1 . TRBJ1-5 TRBV7-8
CASSEEGARLGTQYF TGTGCCAGCAGTGAAGAGGGGGCGCGGTTGGGAACGCAGTATTTT TRBD1 . TRBJ2-3 TRBV25-1
CASSLGQGMYSPLHF TGTGCCAGCAGCTTGGGACAGGGGATGTACTCACCCCTCCACTTT TRBD1 . TRBJ1-6 TRBV11-1
CASSFGTSGYEQYF TGCGCCAGCAGCTTTGGGACTAGCGGCTACGAGCAGTACTTC TRBD2 . TRBJ2-7 TRBV5-1
CASSTGQGALGELFF TGTGCCAGCTCTACAGGACAGGGGGCGCTTGGGGAGCTGTTTTTT TRBD1 . TRBJ2-2 TRBV6-5
CASSGGTSNSPLHF TGTGCCAGCTCAGGGGGGACGAGTAATTCACCCCTCCACTTT . . TRBJ1-6 TRBV18
CASIGTGGLEAFF TGTGCCAGCATAGGGACAGGGGGCCTTGAAGCTTTCTTT TRBD1 few TRBJ1-1 TRBV28
CAAGARGTLYGYTF TGTGCCGCAGGAGCTAGGGGAACCCTCTATGGCTACACCTTC . . TRBJ1-2 TRBV6-6
CASGGIPHGYTF TGTGCCAGCGGGGGGATTCCCCATGGCTACACCTTC . . TRBJ1-2 TRBV6-4
CASRRPGTSRFYEQYF TGTGCCAGCAGAAGACCCGGGACTAGCCGCTTCTACGAGCAGTACTTC TRBD2 . TRBJ2-7 TRBV6-6
CASRRRATGLAGADTQYF TGTGCCAGCAGAAGGCGGGCCACGGGACTAGCGGGTGCAGATACGCAGTATTTT TRBD2 . TRBJ2-3 TRBV7-9
CSVDGGTRAEAFF TGCAGCGTTGACGGCGGGACTCGCGCTGAAGCTTTCTTT . . TRBJ1-1 TRBV29-1
CASRGLAGAGHTQYF TGTGCCAGCAGGGGACTAGCGGGAGCCGGCCATACGCAGTATTTT TRBD2 . TRBJ2-3 TRBV2
CASSGLAAYNEQFF TGTGCCAGCAGCGGACTAGCGGCATACAATGAGCAGTTCTTC TRBD2 . TRBJ2-1 TRBV27
CASSQRTSVTGELFF TGTGCCAGCAGCCAAAGGACTAGCGTCACCGGGGAGCTGTTTTTT TRBD2 . TRBJ2-2 TRBV3-1/TRBV3-2
CASSYGGNGYTF TGTGCCAGCAGTTACGGGGGCAATGGCTACACCTTC . . TRBJ1-2 TRBV6-5
CASSQDSRTSGSDTQYF TGCGCCAGCAGCCAAGATTCCCGGACTAGCGGCTCAGATACGCAGTATTTT TRBD2 . TRBJ2-3 TRBV4-1
CASSEWPQGAKNIQYF TGTGCCAGCAGTGAATGGCCCCAGGGGGCCAAAAACATTCAGTACTTC . . TRBJ2-4 TRBV6-1
CASSPRTGGFQHF TGTGCCAGCAGCCCCCGGACAGGGGGTTTCCAGCATTTT TRBD1 few TRBJ1-5 TRBV3-1/TRBV3-2
CATGGQGGSYEQYF TGTGCCACCGGGGGCCAGGGGGGCTCCTACGAGCAGTACTTC . . TRBJ2-7 TRBV2
CASAGQAGGEAFF TGTGCCAGCGCCGGGCAGGCCGGGGGTGAAGCTTTCTTT . . TRBJ1-1 TRBV6-5
CASIRQGDEQYF TGTGCCAGCATTCGACAGGGCGACGAGCAGTACTTC TRBD1 . TRBJ2-7 TRBV2
CASSPGGSGTYEQYF TGCGCCAGCAGCCCCGGGGGGTCAGGGACCTACGAGCAGTACTTC TRBD2 few TRBJ2-7 TRBV5-1
CASNPSGGTYEQYF TGTGCCAGCAACCCTAGCGGGGGAACCTACGAGCAGTACTTC TRBD2 . TRBJ2-7 TRBV6-5
CASSPKDRAVPDTQYF TGTGCCAGCAGCCCTAAGGACAGGGCCGTACCAGATACGCAGTATTTT TRBD1 . TRBJ2-3 TRBV7-6
CASSQGLSTDTQYF TGTGCCAGCAGCCAAGGACTCAGCACAGATACGCAGTATTTT . . TRBJ2-3 TRBV3-1/TRBV3-2
CAWTSGGADLDTQYF TGTGCCTGGACTAGCGGGGGGGCCGACCTAGATACGCAGTATTTT TRBD2 . TRBJ2-3 TRBV30
CASSPPTGLADNEQFF TGTGCCAGCTCACCACCTACGGGACTAGCGGACAATGAGCAGTTCTTC TRBD2 . TRBJ2-1 TRBV18
CASSESRLAGGNQETQYF TGTGCCAGCAGTGAAAGTCGACTAGCGGGAGGCAACCAAGAGACCCAGTACTTC TRBD2 . TRBJ2-5 TRBV2
CASSLIQGGGTEAFF TGTGCCAGCAGCTTAATACAGGGCGGGGGCACTGAAGCTTTCTTT . . TRBJ1-1 TRBV11-2
CASTRSGGSYNEQFF TGTGCCAGCACCAGAAGCGGGGGATCCTACAATGAGCAGTTCTTC TRBD2 . TRBJ2-1 TRBV27
CASSVFGTASSGANVLTF TGTGCCAGTAGTGTCTTCGGGACTGCCAGCTCTGGGGCCAACGTCCTGACTTTC . . TRBJ2-6 TRBV19
CASGGGAGWTDTQYF TGTGCTAGTGGGGGTGGGGCTGGCTGGACAGATACGCAGTATTTT . . TRBJ2-3 TRBV12-5
CASSPSSGRGYTF TGTGCCAGCTCACCAAGCTCAGGGAGGGGCTACACCTTC . . TRBJ1-2 TRBV18
CASSPGQATSGANVLTF TGTGCCAGTAGCCCGGGACAGGCGACCTCTGGGGCCAACGTCCTGACTTTC TRBD1 once TRBJ2-6 TRBV19